A single sample is the source of the 4 T cell receptor beta chains below, sequenced in a study of cytomegalovirus exposure and HLA in healthy donors. The PCR employed 60 Vbeta primers together with 13 Jbeta primers. The method was immunoSEQ multiplex PCR; TCRdb's version includes in-frame clones alone and lacks a portion of them. The sample holds over 200,000 clones, over 60% seen once. Specimen: PBMCs. These receptors were taken from a male donor in good health and CMV-seronegative.

The rearrangement joins TRBV11-2 to TRBJ1-6; tentatively, D is TRBD1 (6 bases). Germline CDR1 reads SGHAT; CDR2 reads FQNNGV. This CDR3 contains 15 residues. V was cut by 2 bases and J by 10 bases, with 15 bases left in between. The CDR3 DNA follows: TGTGCCAGCAGCTTACTCCAGGGGCCAGGGTCACCCCTCCACTTT. Protein sequence: CASSLLQGPGSPLHF.

The chain joins TRBV5-1 to TRBJ2-5; 10 positions agree with TRBD2. V lost 3 bases, J lost 3 bases, and 14 bases stayed unmatched. Looked up from germline, CDR1 is SGHRS and CDR2 is YFSETQ. CDR3 length equals 18 residues. The CDR3 nucleotides are TGCGCCAGCAGCTCGAGCGGGGGGGCCTTTCGAATTAAAGAGACCCAGTACTTC. The encoded protein is CASSSSGGAFRIKETQYF. Based on the CDR3 plus reference TRBV5-1 and TRBJ2-5, the full variable domain is KAGVTQTPRYLIKTRGQQVTLSCSPISGHRSVSWYQQTPGQGLQFLFEYFSETQRNKGNFPGRFSGRQFSNSRSEMNVSTLELGDSALYLCASSSSGGAFRIKETQYFGPGTRLLVL.

V usage is TRBV9 and J usage is TRBJ2-7, with 7 bases identical to TRBD2. Germline-derived CDR1 and CDR2 are SGDLS and YYNGEE. The CDR3 runs 15 residues. V shed 0 bases and J 4 bases; nucleotides not matched to a gene: 7. The CDR3 nucleotides are TGTGCCAGCAGCGTAGCCGGGGGGACGGCGTACGAGCAGTACTTC. It encodes CASSVAGGTAYEQYF. Full variable domain (rest looked up from reference TRBV9 and TRBJ2-7): DSGVTQTPKHLITATGQRVTLRCSPRSGDLSVYWYQQSLDQGLQFLIQYYNGEERAKGNILERFSAQQFPDLHSELNLSSLELGDSALYFCASSVAGGTAYEQYFGPGTRLTVT.

This clone was recorded once. The chain joins TRBV5-1 to TRBJ1-4, with a possible D match to TRBD1 (5 bases). Trimming pared 2 bases from V and 8 bases from J, leaving 10 bases between. This CDR3 is built from 13 residues. CDR1 and CDR2 (germline): SGHRS, YFSETQ. The CDR3 spells CASSLQVGEKLFF. The CDR3 DNA reads as TGCGCCAGCAGCTTACAGGTGGGGGAAAAACTGTTTTTT.